Shown below are 8 T cell receptor beta chains from a single sample sequenced in a study of T cell clonality in common variable immunodeficiency. The protocol was immunoSEQ multiplex PCR, while the TCRdb copy is restricted to in-frame clones and leaves out a portion. The sample contains under 35,000 clones, none of them singletons. The specimen sequenced was peripheral blood mononuclear cells. These receptors all come from a person between 18 and 75 years old in good health.

This clone was counted at least ten times. With the read ending 3 residues before the CDR3 end, the germline J gene is used to fill in that end. The V gene is TRBV6-1, the J gene TRBJ2-3; the match to TRBD1 covers 9 bases. Germline V gene sequence: CDR1 MNHNS, CDR2 SASEGT. The CDR3 contains 15 residues. Losses at the gene ends were 1 base for V and 3 bases for J; bases not matched to a gene: 2. The DNA read from the CDR3 is TGTGCCAGCAGTGAAGGACAGGGGGAAACAGATACG. It translates to CASSEGQGETDT. The full CDR3 is CASSEGQGETDTQYF.

This clone has a count of ten or more. The CDR3 end is not reached by the read, which stops 3 residues before it; the germline J gene fills it in. This chain links TRBV30 with TRBJ2-7; a possible D gene is TRBD1 (5 bases). Germline V gene sequence: CDR1 GTSNPN, CDR2 SVGIG (reference sequence). The CDR3 is 13 amino acids. Trimming took 0 bases from V and 2 from J, leaving 8 bases between them. The part of the CDR3 DNA that was read is TGTGCCTGGAGTGTAGCAGGGCCCTACGAG. Translating it yields CAWSVAGPYE. The full CDR3 protein reads CAWSVAGPYEQYF.

This clone came up many times. The CDR3 end lies 3 residues beyond the end of the read and is filled in from the germline J gene. The rearrangement links TRBV20-1 to TRBJ2-3; D is possibly TRBD2 (5 bases). The CDR3 spans 13 residues. V was shortened by 5 bases and J by 3 bases, with 12 bases between the two germline ends. The germline CDR1 and CDR2 sequences are DFQATT and SNEGSKA (reference sequence). CDR3 protein: CSAQGGRTDTQYF. CDR3 DNA (partial): TGCAGTGCTCAAGGCGGGCGGACAGATACG.

This clone occurred many times. Read coverage stops 3 residues before the CDR3 terminus; the germline J gene supplies the remainder. The gene calls are TRBV7-2 and TRBJ1-2; a weak D match, TRBD1 (5 bases). Germline assignment: CDR1 SGHTA and CDR2 FQGNSA. Trimming removed 0 bases at V and 4 bases at J, with 9 bases between. The CDR3 spans 14 residues. The CDR3 DNA, read in part, is TGTGCCAGCAGCTTAGCCAGGGCCCTCTATGGC. It specifies CASSLARALYG. The CDR3 in full is CASSLARALYGYTF.

This clone was seen many times. The sequenced fragment ends 3 residues before the CDR3 boundary, so the rest is inferred from the germline J gene. The J gene is TRBJ1-1, the V gene TRBV7-6; D call uncertain. The CDR3 sequence is 12 residues long. Germline loops: CDR1 SGHVS, CDR2 FNYEAQ. Incomplete CDR3 DNA: TGTGCCAGCAGCTCTTCAGGATACGAA. Its protein product is CASSSSGYE. The entire CDR3 protein reads CASSSSGYEAFF.

This clone was found many times. From the germline J gene comes the end of the CDR3, since the read stops 3 residues before it. The genes are TRBV13 and TRBJ1-3, with TRBD1 matching over 9 bases. The germline CDR1 and CDR2 sequences are PRHDT and FYEKMQ (reference sequence). After removal of 3 bases from V and 3 bases from J, the junction contained 9 bases not matched to a gene. The CDR3 totals 17 residues. CDR3 bases read: TGTGCCAGCAGCTTGGCGGTACAGGGGGCATTTGGAAACACC. It yields the protein CASSLAVQGAFGNT. The whole CDR3 is CASSLAVQGAFGNTIYF. Combining the CDR3 with reference TRBV13 and TRBJ1-3 gives the whole variable domain AAGVIQSPRHLIKEKRETATLKCYPIPRHDTVYWYQQGPGQDPQFLISFYEKMQSDKGSIPDRFSAQQFSDYHSELNMSSLELGDSALYFCASSLAVQGAFGNTIYFGEGSWLTVV.

This clone was picked up many times. The read gets to within 3 residues of the CDR3 end, and the germline J gene fills in the rest. The chain is built from TRBV19 and TRBJ1-1; D remains unclear. The CDR3 is 14 amino acids. From germline, CDR1 is LNHDA and CDR2 SQIVND (reference sequence). V lost 3 bases and J 3 bases, leaving 11 bases between the germline ends. CDR3 bases read: TGTGCCAGTAGTATCGGGGAAGAGTACACTGAA. It encodes CASSIGEEYTE. The full CDR3 protein is CASSIGEEYTEAFF.

This clone was counted at least ten times. The read finishes 3 residues shy of the CDR3 end, and the germline J gene is used to complete it. The chain employs TRBV13 and TRBJ2-2; D is ambiguous. CDR1 and CDR2 from the germline V gene are PRHDT and FYEKMQ (reference sequence). The CDR3 extends over 16 amino acids. Trimming left V 8 bases short and J 0 bases short, with 16 bases between. The sequenced part of the CDR3 DNA is TGTGCCAGCCACGACGGCGGATTAGCGAACACCGGGGAG. Its protein product is CASHDGGLANTGE. The CDR3, in full, reads CASHDGGLANTGELFF.